The entry below describes one T cell receptor beta chain. The CDR3 length is 12 residues. Germline V gives CDR1 GTSNPN, CDR2 SVGIG (reference sequence). With 5 bases removed from V and 2 bases from J, the gap between germline ends came to 9 bases. The data belong to a study of PD-1 blockade in classical Hodgkin lymphoma. Libraries were prepared by immunoSEQ multiplex PCR; TCRdb keeps only in-frame clonotypes and omits some of them. The sample carries around 16,000 clones, about 82% recorded once. Time point noted: newly diagnosed, previously untreated cHL patient sample. Magnetic negative selection was used to purify CD4+ T cells from thawed PBMCs.

The rearrangement uses TRBV30 and TRBJ2-5; D is possibly TRBD2 (5 bases). The origin of this receptor is a human donor with classical Hodgkin lymphoma. Sequencing input: CD4+ T cells from blood. In DNA form, the CDR3 reads TGTGCCTGGGATCCGGGACAAGAGACCCAGTACTTC. Translated, it gives CAWDPGQETQYF.